A selection of T cell receptor beta chains follows, all from one sample in a study of shared clonotypes between healthy human individuals. The assay was immunoSEQ multiplex PCR, and TCRdb's table has in-frame clones only and misses some. The repertoire holds approximately 700,000 clones, with around three quarters as singletons. Source material: memory CD4+ T cells sorted from blood. The receptors here all came from a woman in her 30s in good health. Each CDR3 is given with its conserved first and last residue. The order of the fields is D gene, clone size, V gene, J gene, CDR3 DNA, CDR3 protein. A D gene is named only where the DNA matches it firmly. The listing skips clone size in some rows; elsewhere it reads once, few, many or a size class.

D: TRBD1
size: -
V: TRBV27
J: TRBJ1-5
DNA: TGTGCCAGCAACCGACAGGGGATGAGCAATCAGCCCCAGCATTTT
CDR3: CASNRQGMSNQPQHF

D: -
size: many
V: TRBV6-1
J: TRBJ2-2
DNA: TGTGCCAGCAGTTTATTCGGACCCGGGGAGCTGTTTTTT
CDR3: CASSLFGPGELFF

D: -
size: -
V: TRBV6-5
J: TRBJ1-4
DNA: TGTGCCAGCAGTTTGGGAGGACAGCCTAATGAAAAACTGTTTTTT
CDR3: CASSLGGQPNEKLFF

D: TRBD2
size: -
V: TRBV29-1
J: TRBJ2-2
DNA: TGCAGCGTTGGTTCCGGGACTATAGGGGCCGGGGAGCTGTTTTTT
CDR3: CSVGSGTIGAGELFF

D: TRBD1
size: -
V: TRBV5-1
J: TRBJ2-3
DNA: TGCGCCAGCAGCTTTACTACTAGTACAGGGGGCGTACCAGATACGCAGTATTTT
CDR3: CASSFTTSTGGVPDTQYF

D: TRBD2
size: many
V: TRBV7-8
J: TRBJ2-2
DNA: TGTGCCAGCAGCCCTAGTGGGACTAGCGGGTTAGCAGGGGAGCTGTTTTTT
CDR3: CASSPSGTSGLAGELFF

D: TRBD1
size: -
V: TRBV15
J: TRBJ2-2
DNA: TGTGCCACCAGCGACCGGGACAGTTTTACCGGGGAGCTGTTTTTT
CDR3: CATSDRDSFTGELFF

D: -
size: -
V: TRBV2
J: TRBJ1-1
DNA: TGTGCCAGCAGTTATCAGGGCGGGGACACTGAAGCTTTCTTT
CDR3: CASSYQGGDTEAFF

D: -
size: -
V: TRBV5-8
J: TRBJ2-7
DNA: TGTGCCAGCAGCTTGGGGCACAATCCCTACGAGCAGTACTTC
CDR3: CASSLGHNPYEQYF

D: -
size: -
V: TRBV7-9
J: TRBJ2-2
DNA: TGTGCCAGCAGCTTAGGCTCGAACACCGGGGAGCTGTTTTTT
CDR3: CASSLGSNTGELFF

D: -
size: -
V: TRBV5-1
J: TRBJ1-3
DNA: TGCGCCAGCAGCCCGACAAGCTCTGGAAACACCATATATTTT
CDR3: CASSPTSSGNTIYF

D: -
size: once
V: TRBV7-3
J: TRBJ2-1
DNA: TGTGCCAGCAGCTTCGGTCTATTAGGTGAGCAGTTCTTC
CDR3: CASSFGLLGEQFF

D: -
size: -
V: TRBV6-1
J: TRBJ1-4
DNA: TGTGCCAGCAGTGAAGGAGGGCGGGCCGGTTCGAGACTGTTTTTT
CDR3: CASSEGGRAGSRLFF

D: -
size: -
V: TRBV10-3
J: TRBJ2-1
DNA: TGTGCCATCAGTCGGGACGCTAGCTCCTACAATGAGCAGTTCTTC
CDR3: CAISRDASSYNEQFF

D: TRBD1
size: -
V: TRBV28
J: TRBJ1-5
DNA: TGTGCCAGCAGGAGGGACAGGGTACGCAATCAGCCCCAGCATTTT
CDR3: CASRRDRVRNQPQHF

D: -
size: -
V: TRBV21-1
J: TRBJ1-5
DNA: TGTGCCAGCCGAAAAAGGCCCCTGGGGAGGGGGAGCAATCAGCCCCAGCATTTT
CDR3: CASRKRPLGRGSNQPQHF

D: -
size: -
V: TRBV19
J: TRBJ2-7
DNA: TGTGCCAGTAGTATCGTCGGGAGCTCCTACGAGCAGTACTTC
CDR3: CASSIVGSSYEQYF

D: -
size: -
V: TRBV7-2
J: TRBJ1-5
DNA: TGTGCCAGCAGCTCCGACAGTCTGAGCAATCAGCCCCAGCATTTT
CDR3: CASSSDSLSNQPQHF

D: -
size: few
V: TRBV6-5
J: TRBJ2-7
DNA: TGTGCCAGCAGTGACTCAGAGGGGGGGTCCTACGAGCAGTACTTC
CDR3: CASSDSEGGSYEQYF

D: TRBD2
size: -
V: TRBV7-9
J: TRBJ2-5
DNA: TGTGCCAGCAGCTTAGGAAAACTAGCGGGGCCTCAAGAGACCCAGTACTTC
CDR3: CASSLGKLAGPQETQYF

D: -
size: -
V: TRBV28
J: TRBJ2-3
DNA: TGTGCCACCGGGCAATCCACAGATACGCAGTATTTT
CDR3: CATGQSTDTQYF

D: -
size: -
V: TRBV5-1
J: TRBJ2-3
DNA: TGCGCCAGCAGCTTTTTACAGGGCGGTGATACGCAGTATTTT
CDR3: CASSFLQGGDTQYF

D: TRBD2
size: -
V: TRBV19
J: TRBJ2-1
DNA: TGTGCCAGTAGTCGTCCAAGCGGGAGCATCAATGAGCAGTTCTTC
CDR3: CASSRPSGSINEQFF